This section outlines one T cell receptor (beta chain) sequence together with its context. Its antigen is as yet unknown. In each case, RNA was isolated and then reverse transcribed into cDNA as the sequencing template. Sequencing was performed with immunoSEQ multiplex PCR; in TCRdb, only in-frame clones are kept and a portion is missing. The sample lists over 85,000 clones; 35% to 50% were seen once. It was from alopecia areata patients that lesional scalp punch biopsies and peripheral blood were collected. The data derive from a study of CD8+ T cells in alopecia areata. Study-level background: Administration of oral tofacitinib to treated patients was at 5 to 10 mg twice daily.

General study findings and limits: Lesional scalp, notably in alopecia totalis/universalis, had clonality above that of normal scalp. Unlike in mice, where it was clearer, TCR sharing across patients was less clear, possibly HLA-related.

V was shortened by 4 bases and J by 5 bases, with 14 bases between the two germline ends. The CDR3 extends over 14 amino acids. The germline V gene has CDR1 SQVTM and CDR2 ANQGSEA. The receptor was isolated from a human donor with alopecia areata. What was sequenced was CD4+ T cells sorted from blood. This sequence joins TRBV29-1 and TRBJ2-2; possible D gene TRBD1, 6 bases. DNA for the CDR3: TGCAGCGTTGGGGGGCTGGTAGGAACCGGGGAGCTGTTTTTT. Amino acids: CSVGGLVGTGELFF.